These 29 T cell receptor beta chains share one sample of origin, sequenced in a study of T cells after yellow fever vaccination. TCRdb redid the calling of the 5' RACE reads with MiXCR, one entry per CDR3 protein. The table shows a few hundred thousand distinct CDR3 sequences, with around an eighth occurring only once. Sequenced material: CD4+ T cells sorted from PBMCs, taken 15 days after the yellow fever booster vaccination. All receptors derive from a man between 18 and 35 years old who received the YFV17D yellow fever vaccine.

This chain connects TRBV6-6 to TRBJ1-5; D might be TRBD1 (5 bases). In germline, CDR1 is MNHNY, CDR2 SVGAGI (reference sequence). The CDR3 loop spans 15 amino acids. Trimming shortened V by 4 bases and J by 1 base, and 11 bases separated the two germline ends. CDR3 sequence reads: CASSSEGASNQPQHF. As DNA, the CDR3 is TGTGCCAGCAGTTCGGAAGGGGCCAGCAATCAGCCCCAGCATTTT.

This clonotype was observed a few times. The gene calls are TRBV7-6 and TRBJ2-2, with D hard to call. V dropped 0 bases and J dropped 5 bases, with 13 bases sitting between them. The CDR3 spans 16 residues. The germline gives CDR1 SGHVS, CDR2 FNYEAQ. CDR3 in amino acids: CASSLAGPGRTGELFF. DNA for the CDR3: TGTGCCAGCAGCTTAGCGGGCCCTGGGCGAACCGGGGAGCTGTTTTTT.

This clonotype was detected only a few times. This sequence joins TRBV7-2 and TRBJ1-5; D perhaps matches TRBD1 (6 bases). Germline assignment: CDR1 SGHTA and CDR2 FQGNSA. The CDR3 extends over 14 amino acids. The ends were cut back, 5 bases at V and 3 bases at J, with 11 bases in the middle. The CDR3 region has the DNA TGTGCCAGCAGCGCGGACAGAGTCAATCAGCCCCAGCATTTT. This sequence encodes CASSADRVNQPQHF.

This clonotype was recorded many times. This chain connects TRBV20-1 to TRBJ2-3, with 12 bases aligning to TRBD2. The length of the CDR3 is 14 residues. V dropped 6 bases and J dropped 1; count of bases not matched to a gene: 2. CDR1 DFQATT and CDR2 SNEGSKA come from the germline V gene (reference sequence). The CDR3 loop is CSARLAGGTDTQYF. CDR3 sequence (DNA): TGCAGTGCCCGACTAGCGGGGGGCACAGATACGCAGTATTTT.

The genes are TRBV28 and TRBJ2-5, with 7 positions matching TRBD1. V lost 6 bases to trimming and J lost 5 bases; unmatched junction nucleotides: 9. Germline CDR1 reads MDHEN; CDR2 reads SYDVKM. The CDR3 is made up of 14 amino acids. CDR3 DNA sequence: TGTGCCAGCAGCTCCCCGGACAGGCATGAGACCCAGTACTTC. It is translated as CASSSPDRHETQYF.

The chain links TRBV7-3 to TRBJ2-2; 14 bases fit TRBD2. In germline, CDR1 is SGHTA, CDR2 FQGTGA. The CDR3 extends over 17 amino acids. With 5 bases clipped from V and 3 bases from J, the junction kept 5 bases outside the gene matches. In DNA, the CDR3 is TGTGCCAGCAGCCGGGGGACTAGCGGGGGATACACCGGGGAGCTGTTTTTT. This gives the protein CASSRGTSGGYTGELFF.

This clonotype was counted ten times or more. CDR3 protein: CASSVGQPVGELFF. CDR3 DNA: TGCGCCAGCTCAGTTGGACAGCCAGTCGGGGAGCTGTTTTTT. The V and J genes are TRBV5-1 and TRBJ2-2; D is possibly TRBD1 (6 bases). This CDR3 region has 14 residues. Germline V gene sequence: CDR1 SGHRS, CDR2 YFSETQ. V was cut by 7 bases and J by 7 bases, with 17 bases left in between.

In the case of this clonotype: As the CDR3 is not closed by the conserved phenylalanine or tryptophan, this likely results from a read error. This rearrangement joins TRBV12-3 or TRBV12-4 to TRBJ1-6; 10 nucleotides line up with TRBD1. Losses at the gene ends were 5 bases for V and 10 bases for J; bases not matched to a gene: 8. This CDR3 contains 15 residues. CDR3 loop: CASSPRDRGGSPLHL. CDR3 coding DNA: TGTGCCAGCAGTCCCCGGGACAGGGGTGGATCACCCCTCCACCTT.

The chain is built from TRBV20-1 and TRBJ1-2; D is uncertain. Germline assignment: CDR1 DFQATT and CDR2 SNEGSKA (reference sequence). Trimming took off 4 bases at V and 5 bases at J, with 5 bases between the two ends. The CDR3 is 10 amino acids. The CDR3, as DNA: TGCAGTGCTACCTATTATGGCTACACCTTC. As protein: CSATYYGYTF.

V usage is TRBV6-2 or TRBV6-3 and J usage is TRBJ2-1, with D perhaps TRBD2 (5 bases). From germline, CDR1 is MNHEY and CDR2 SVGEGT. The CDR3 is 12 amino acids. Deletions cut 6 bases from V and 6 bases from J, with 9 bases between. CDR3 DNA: TGTGCCAGCAGGGCCGGGGTCAATGAGCAGTTCTTC. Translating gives CASRAGVNEQFF.

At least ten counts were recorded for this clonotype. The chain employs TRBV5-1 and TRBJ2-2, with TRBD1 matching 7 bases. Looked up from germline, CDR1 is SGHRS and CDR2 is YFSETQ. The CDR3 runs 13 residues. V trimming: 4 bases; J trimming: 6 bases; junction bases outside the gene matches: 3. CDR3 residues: CASSAQGPGELFF. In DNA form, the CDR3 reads TGCGCCAGCAGCGCACAGGGGCCCGGGGAGCTGTTTTTT.

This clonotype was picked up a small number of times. DNA of the CDR3: TGTGCCAGCTCGCGGGACAGGGGTATGTACAATGAGCAGTTCTTC. This sequence encodes CASSRDRGMYNEQFF. The gene calls are TRBV18 and TRBJ2-1; 10 nucleotides align to TRBD1. CDR3 length: 15 amino acids. The germline V gene encodes CDR1 KGHSH and CDR2 LQKENI. J was trimmed by 4 bases and V by 6 bases; bases with no gene match: 6.

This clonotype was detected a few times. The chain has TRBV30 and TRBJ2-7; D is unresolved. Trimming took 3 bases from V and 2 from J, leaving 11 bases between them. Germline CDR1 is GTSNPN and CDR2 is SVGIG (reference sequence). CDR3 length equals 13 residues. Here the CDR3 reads CAWSLGGPYEQYF. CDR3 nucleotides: TGTGCCTGGAGCCTAGGTGGCCCCTACGAGCAGTACTTC.

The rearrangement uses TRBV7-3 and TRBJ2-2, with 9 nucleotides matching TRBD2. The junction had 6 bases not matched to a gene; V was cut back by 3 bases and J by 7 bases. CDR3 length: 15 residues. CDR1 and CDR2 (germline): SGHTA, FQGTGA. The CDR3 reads CASSLGSGGVGELFF. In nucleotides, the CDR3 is TGTGCCAGCAGCTTGGGTAGCGGGGGTGTCGGGGAGCTGTTTTTT.

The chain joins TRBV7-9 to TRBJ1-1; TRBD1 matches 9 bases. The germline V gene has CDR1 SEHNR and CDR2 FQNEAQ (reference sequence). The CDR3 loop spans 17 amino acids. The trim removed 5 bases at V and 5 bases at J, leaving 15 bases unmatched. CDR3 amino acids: CASSPGTTGGFGTEAFF. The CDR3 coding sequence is TGTGCCAGCAGCCCCGGGACAACAGGGGGCTTCGGTACTGAAGCTTTCTTT.

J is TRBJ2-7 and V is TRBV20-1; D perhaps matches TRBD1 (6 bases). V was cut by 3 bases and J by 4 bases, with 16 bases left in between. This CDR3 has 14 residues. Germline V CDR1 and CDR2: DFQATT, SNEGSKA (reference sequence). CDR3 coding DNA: TGCAGTGCTAGGCCATCGGCAGGGGCGTACGAGCAGTACTTC. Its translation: CSARPSAGAYEQYF.

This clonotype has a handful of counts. The CDR3 loop is CASSLYSGEGQPQHF. CDR3 DNA: TGTGCCAGCAGCTTATATTCAGGAGAGGGTCAGCCCCAGCATTTT. V is TRBV7-8 and J is TRBJ1-5; D is undetermined. V lost 2 bases and J 6 bases, leaving 14 bases between the germline ends. From germline, CDR1 is SGHVS and CDR2 FQNEAQ. The CDR3 length is 15 residues.

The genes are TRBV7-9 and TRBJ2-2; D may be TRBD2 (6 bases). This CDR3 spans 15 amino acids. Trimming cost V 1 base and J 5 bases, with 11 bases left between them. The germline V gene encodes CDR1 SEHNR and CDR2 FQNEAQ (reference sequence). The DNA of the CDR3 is TGTGCCAGCAGCTTAGACTTACTAGCAACCGGGGAGCTGTTTTTT. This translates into CASSLDLLATGELFF.

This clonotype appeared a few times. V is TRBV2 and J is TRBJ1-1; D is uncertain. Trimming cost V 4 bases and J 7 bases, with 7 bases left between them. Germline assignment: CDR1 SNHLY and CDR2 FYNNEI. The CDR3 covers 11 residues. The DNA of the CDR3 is TGTGCCAGCAGTGGGTGGAGTGAAGCTTTCTTT. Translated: CASSGWSEAFF.

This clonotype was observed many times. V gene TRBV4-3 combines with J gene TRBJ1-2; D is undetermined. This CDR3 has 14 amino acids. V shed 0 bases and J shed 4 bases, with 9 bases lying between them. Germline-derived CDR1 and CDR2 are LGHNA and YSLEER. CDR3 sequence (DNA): TGCGCCAGCAGCCAAGAACGGTGGACCTATGGCTACACCTTC. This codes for CASSQERWTYGYTF.

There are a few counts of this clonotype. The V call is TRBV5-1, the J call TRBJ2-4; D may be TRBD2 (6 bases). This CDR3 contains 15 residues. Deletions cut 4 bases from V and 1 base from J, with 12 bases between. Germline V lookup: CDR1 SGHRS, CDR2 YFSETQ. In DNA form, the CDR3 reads TGCGCCAGCAGCCTAGAACTAGCTGCCAAAAACATTCAGTACTTC. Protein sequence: CASSLELAAKNIQYF.

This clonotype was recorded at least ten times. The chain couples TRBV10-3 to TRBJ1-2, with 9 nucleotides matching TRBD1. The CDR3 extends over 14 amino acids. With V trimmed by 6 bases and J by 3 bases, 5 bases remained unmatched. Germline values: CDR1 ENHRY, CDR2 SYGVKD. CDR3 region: CAIRGQGEDYGYTF. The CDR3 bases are TGTGCCATCAGGGGACAGGGAGAGGACTATGGCTACACCTTC.

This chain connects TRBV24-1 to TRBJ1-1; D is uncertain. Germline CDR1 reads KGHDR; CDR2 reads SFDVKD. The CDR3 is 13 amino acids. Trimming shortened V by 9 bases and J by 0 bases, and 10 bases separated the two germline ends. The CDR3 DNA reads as TGTGCCACCCTAAGCCCCTTGAACACTGAAGCTTTCTTT. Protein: CATLSPLNTEAFF.

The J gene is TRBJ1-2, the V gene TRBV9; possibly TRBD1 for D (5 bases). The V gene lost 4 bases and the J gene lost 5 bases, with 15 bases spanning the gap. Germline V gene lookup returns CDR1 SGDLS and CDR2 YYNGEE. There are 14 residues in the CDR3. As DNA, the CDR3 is TGTGCCAGCAGCCGGCAGGGATATCGGTATGGCTACACCTTC. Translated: CASSRQGYRYGYTF.

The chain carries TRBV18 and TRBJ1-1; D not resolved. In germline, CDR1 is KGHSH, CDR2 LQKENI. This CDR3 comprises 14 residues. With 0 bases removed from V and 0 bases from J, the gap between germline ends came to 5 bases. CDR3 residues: CASSPPRVNTEAFF. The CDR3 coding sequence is TGTGCCAGCTCACCACCGAGAGTGAACACTGAAGCTTTCTTT. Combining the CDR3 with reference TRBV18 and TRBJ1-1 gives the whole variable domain NAGVMQNPRHLVRRRGQEARLRCSPMKGHSHVYWYRQLPEEGLKFMVYLQKENIIDESGMPKERFSAEFPKEGPSILRIQQVVRGDSAAYFCASSPPRVNTEAFFGQGTRLTVV.

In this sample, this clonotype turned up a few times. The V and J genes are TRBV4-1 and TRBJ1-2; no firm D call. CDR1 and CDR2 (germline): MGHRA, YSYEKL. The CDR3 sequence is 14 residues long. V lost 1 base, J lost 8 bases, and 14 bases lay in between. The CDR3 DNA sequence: TGCGCCAGCAGCCAAGGAATCCTGAGGAACGGCTACACCTTC. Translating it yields CASSQGILRNGYTF.

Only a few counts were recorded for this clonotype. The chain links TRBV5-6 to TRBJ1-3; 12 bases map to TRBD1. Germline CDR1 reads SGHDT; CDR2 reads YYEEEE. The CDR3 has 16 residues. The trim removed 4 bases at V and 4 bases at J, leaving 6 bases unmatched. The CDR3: CASSLGTGGAGNTIYF. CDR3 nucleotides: TGTGCCAGCAGCCTTGGGACAGGGGGCGCCGGAAACACCATATATTTT.

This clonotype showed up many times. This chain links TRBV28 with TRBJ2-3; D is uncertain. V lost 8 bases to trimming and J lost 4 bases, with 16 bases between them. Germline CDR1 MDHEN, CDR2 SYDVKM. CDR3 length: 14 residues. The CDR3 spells CASQSSNTPDTQYF. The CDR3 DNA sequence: TGTGCCAGCCAATCCTCTAACACGCCAGATACGCAGTATTTT.

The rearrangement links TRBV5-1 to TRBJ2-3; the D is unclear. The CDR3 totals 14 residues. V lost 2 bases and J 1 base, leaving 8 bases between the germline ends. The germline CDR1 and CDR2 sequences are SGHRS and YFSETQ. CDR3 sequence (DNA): TGCGCCAGCAGCTTACCAGCAGGCACAGATACGCAGTATTTT. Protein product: CASSLPAGTDTQYF.